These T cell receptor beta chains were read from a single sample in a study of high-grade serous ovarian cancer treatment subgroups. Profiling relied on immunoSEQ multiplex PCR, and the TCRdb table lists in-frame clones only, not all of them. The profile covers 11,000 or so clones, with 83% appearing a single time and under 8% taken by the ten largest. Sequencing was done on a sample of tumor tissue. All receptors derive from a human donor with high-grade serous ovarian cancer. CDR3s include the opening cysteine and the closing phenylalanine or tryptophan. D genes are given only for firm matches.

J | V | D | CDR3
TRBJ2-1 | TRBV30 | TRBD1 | CAWSRDRANNEQFF
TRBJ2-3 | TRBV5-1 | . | CASSYARDLAPDTQYF
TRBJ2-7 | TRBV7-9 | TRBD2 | CASSSTSGVPYEQYF
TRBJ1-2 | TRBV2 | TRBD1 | CASSHPQGGGYTF
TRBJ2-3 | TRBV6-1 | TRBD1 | CASSQARDRGSDTQYF
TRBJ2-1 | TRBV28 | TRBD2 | CASSFVAGAPNEQFF
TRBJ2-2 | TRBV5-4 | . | CASSPWGASELFF
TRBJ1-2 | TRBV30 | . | CAWSAAHGYTF
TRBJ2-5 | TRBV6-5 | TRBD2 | CASSSGRGRETQYF
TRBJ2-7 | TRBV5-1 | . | CASTRDQPYEQYF
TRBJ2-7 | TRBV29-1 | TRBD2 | CSVGSSGYEQYF
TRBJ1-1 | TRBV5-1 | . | CASIRVGKNTEAFF
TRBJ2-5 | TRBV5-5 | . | CASSWEAAHGVETQYF
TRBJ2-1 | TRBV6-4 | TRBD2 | CASSSSGSSYNEQFF
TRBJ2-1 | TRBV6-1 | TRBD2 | CASRTSGYNEQFF
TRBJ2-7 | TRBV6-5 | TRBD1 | CASSYSGQLTDEQYF
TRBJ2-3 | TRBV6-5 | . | CASSSKVTDTQYF
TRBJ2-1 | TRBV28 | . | CASSFLGNEQFF
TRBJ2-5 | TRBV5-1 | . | CASSEGRGRVETQYF
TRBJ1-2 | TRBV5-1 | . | CASSSQGRGYTF
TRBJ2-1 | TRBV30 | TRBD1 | CAYEQGALAEQFF
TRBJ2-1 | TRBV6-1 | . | CASSGTVYNEQFF
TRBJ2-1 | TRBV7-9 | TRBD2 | CASSPRRLAGGPNEQFF
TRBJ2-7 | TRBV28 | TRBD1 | CASRPGQGFFGGPYEQYF
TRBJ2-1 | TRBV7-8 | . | CASSLVWERYNEQFF
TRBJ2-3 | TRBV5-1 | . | CASSLGNSGYTDTQYF
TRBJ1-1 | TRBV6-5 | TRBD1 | CASRTYRGPPEAFF
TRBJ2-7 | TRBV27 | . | CASSLSAGYEQYF
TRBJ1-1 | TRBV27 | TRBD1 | CASRPDRASEAFF
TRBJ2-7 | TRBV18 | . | CASSLGPISYEQYF
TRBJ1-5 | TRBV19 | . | CASSILGDGNQPQHF
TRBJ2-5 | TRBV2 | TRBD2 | CASSEGRTSGQETQYF
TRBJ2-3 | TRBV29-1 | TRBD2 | CSVKRELEDTQYF
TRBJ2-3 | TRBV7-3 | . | CASSLTGLYTDTQYF